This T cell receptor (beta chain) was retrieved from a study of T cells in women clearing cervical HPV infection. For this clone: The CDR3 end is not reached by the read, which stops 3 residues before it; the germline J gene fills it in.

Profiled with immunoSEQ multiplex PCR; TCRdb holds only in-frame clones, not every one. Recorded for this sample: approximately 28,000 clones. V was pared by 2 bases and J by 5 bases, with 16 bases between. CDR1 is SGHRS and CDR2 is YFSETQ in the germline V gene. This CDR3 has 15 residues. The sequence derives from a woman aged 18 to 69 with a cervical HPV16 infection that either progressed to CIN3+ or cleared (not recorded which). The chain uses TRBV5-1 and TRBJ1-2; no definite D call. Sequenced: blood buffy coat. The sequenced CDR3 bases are TGCGCCAGCAGCTTCGGGGATTCTGGACGGTATGGC. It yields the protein CASSFGDSGRYG. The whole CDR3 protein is CASSFGDSGRYGYTF. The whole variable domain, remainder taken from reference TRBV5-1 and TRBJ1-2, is KAGVTQTPRYLIKTRGQQVTLSCSPISGHRSVSWYQQTPGQGLQFLFEYFSETQRNKGNFPGRFSGRQFSNSRSEMNVSTLELGDSALYLCASSFGDSGRYGYTFGSGTRLTVV.